These 14 T cell receptor beta chains came from one sample sequenced in a study of T cell clones after liver transplantation (dated by TCRdb to about 2019). The intended sense of this specimen's time point label: pre-transplant. The library was prepared using the immunoSEQ multiplex PCR assay. Entries here come from immuneACCESS through TCRdb and include only in-frame sequences with V and J called. Some clones fail to appear in such tables; in the studies checked, an unresolved V gene covers under half of the shortfall, and the cause of the remainder is unknown. The table for this sample lists 65,000 to 80,000 clones; about 80% of them were counted only once. The ten largest clones take up 0.6% of the sample. The specimen was CD4+ T cells from blood, collected before liver transplant. The source is a human donor who received a liver transplant.

This clone has just one count. This rearrangement joins TRBV6-5 to TRBJ1-2; D is perhaps TRBD1 (6 bases). V shed 0 bases and J shed 7 bases, with 9 bases lying between them. Germline assignment: CDR1 MNHEY and CDR2 SVGAGI. The CDR3 loop spans 13 amino acids. The CDR3 is CASSYSRGGGYTF. The CDR3 DNA reads as TGTGCCAGCAGTTACTCCAGGGGTGGTGGCTACACCTTC.

V is TRBV18 and J is TRBJ2-2; tentative D call: TRBD1 (6 bases). Germline values: CDR1 KGHSH, CDR2 LQKENI. The ends were cut back, 0 bases at V and 2 bases at J, with 7 bases in the middle. The CDR3 covers 15 residues. The CDR3 coding sequence is TGTGCCAGCTCACCACCGGGGGCAAACACCGGGGAGCTGTTTTTT. It codes for CASSPPGANTGELFF. Full variable domain (outside the CDR3, taken from reference TRBV18 and TRBJ2-2): NAGVMQNPRHLVRRRGQEARLRCSPMKGHSHVYWYRQLPEEGLKFMVYLQKENIIDESGMPKERFSAEFPKEGPSILRIQQVVRGDSAAYFCASSPPGANTGELFFGEGSRLTVL.

This chain links TRBV28 with TRBJ2-7; D possibly matches TRBD1 or TRBD2 (7 bases each). V lost 11 bases and J 3 bases, leaving 14 bases between the germline ends. Germline V gene data show CDR1 as MDHEN and CDR2 as SYDVKM. The CDR3 totals 12 residues. The CDR3 spells CASRGGFYEQYF. CDR3 sequence (DNA): TGTGCCTCCAGGGGGGGATTCTACGAGCAGTACTTC. The full variable domain, in which reference TRBV28 and TRBJ2-7 provide the parts outside the CDR3, is DVKVTQSSRYLVKRTGEKVFLECVQDMDHENMFWYRQDPGLGLRLIYFSYDVKMKEKGDIPEGYSVSREKKERFSLILESASTNQTSMYLCASRGGFYEQYFGPGTRLTVT.

V usage is TRBV14 and J usage is TRBJ2-5, with D perhaps given as TRBD1 or TRBD2 (5 bases each). Germline loops: CDR1 SGHDN, CDR2 FVKESK. This CDR3 has 14 residues. The V gene lost 4 bases and the J gene lost 5 bases, with 14 bases spanning the gap. In DNA, the CDR3 is TGTGCCAGCAGCCGGGGGACGGCCTGGGAGACCCAGTACTTC. Its protein product is CASSRGTAWETQYF.

The V call is TRBV5-4, the J call TRBJ1-3; 7 nucleotides align to TRBD1. Germline V gives CDR1 SGHNT, CDR2 YYREEE (reference sequence). With V trimmed by 1 base and J by 8 bases, 3 bases remained unmatched. The CDR3 loop spans 13 amino acids. DNA of the CDR3: TGTGCCAGCAGCTTGACAGGGGAGGACACCATATATTTT. Its protein is CASSLTGEDTIYF. The full variable domain, in which reference TRBV5-4 and TRBJ1-3 provide the parts outside the CDR3, is ETGVTQSPTHLIKTRGQQVTLRCSSQSGHNTVSWYQQALGQGPQFIFQYYREEENGRGNFPPRFSGLQFPNYSSELNVNALELDDSALYLCASSLTGEDTIYFGEGSWLTVV.

The chain recombines TRBV28 with TRBJ2-5, with unresolved D. CDR1 is MDHEN, CDR2 SYDVKM, per germline. V lost 7 bases and J 2 bases, leaving 14 bases between the germline ends. This CDR3 has 14 residues. This chain's CDR3 is CASIEKLGQETQYF. The CDR3 nucleotides are TGTGCCAGCATAGAGAAGCTTGGGCAAGAGACCCAGTACTTC.

This chain uses TRBV9 with TRBJ2-7, with D unclear. Germline V CDR1 and CDR2: SGDLS, YYNGEE. The V end lost 0 bases, the J end lost 1 base, and 8 bases lay between the germline ends. The CDR3 is 14 residues long. The CDR3 sequence: CASSVGVGSYEQYF. The CDR3 nucleotides read TGTGCCAGCAGCGTAGGGGTGGGATCCTACGAGCAGTACTTC.

This clone was recorded only once. The chain recombines TRBV18 with TRBJ1-1; no firm D call. The CDR3 has 13 amino acids. CDR1 is KGHSH, CDR2 LQKENI, per germline. V lost 3 bases and J lost 5, with 10 bases in between. The CDR3 DNA reads TGTGCCAGCTCACCGGATGCAGAAACTGAAGCTTTCTTT. This translates into CASSPDAETEAFF.

The rearrangement links TRBV5-1 to TRBJ1-2; TRBD1 matches at 10 bases. Germline CDR1 and CDR2: SGHRS and YFSETQ. This CDR3 region has 14 residues. Losses at the gene ends were 2 bases for V and 8 bases for J; bases not matched to a gene: 6. CDR3 residues: CASSFSGTGEGYTF. The DNA for the CDR3 is TGCGCCAGCAGCTTCTCCGGGACAGGGGAAGGCTACACCTTC.

This clone occurred once. The chain links TRBV7-2 to TRBJ2-1, with D maybe TRBD2 (6 bases). The CDR3 sequence is 13 residues long. Looked up from germline, CDR1 is SGHTA and CDR2 is FQGNSA. V lost 6 bases and J lost 4, with 10 bases in between. CDR3 in DNA: TGTGCCAGCAGACCGGGACTTTACAATGAGCAGTTCTTC. Translation: CASRPGLYNEQFF.

The chain uses TRBV7-8 and TRBJ2-7; a possible D gene is TRBD1 (6 bases). The germline V gene encodes CDR1 SGHVS and CDR2 FQNEAQ. With 5 bases removed from V and 6 bases from J, the gap between germline ends came to 17 bases. This CDR3 region has 14 residues. Written as DNA, the CDR3 is TGTGCCAGCAGCACTCAATTACAGGGCCTCGAGCAGTACTTC. Amino acid sequence: CASSTQLQGLEQYF.

This clone was detected only a few times. The chain combines TRBV28 with TRBJ1-5; perhaps TRBD1 as D (6 bases). Germline lookup yields CDR1 MDHEN and CDR2 SYDVKM. The germline V and J ends were trimmed by 7 bases and 3 bases, with 22 bases remaining between them. The CDR3 sequence is 17 residues long. CDR3 in amino acids: CASNTQGRVDVNQPQHF. The CDR3 DNA reads TGTGCCAGCAACACACAGGGCCGGGTGGATGTCAATCAGCCCCAGCATTTT.

The chain links TRBV6-6 to TRBJ1-2, with D unclear. CDR1 is MNHNY and CDR2 is SVGAGI in the germline V gene (reference sequence). With 4 bases removed from V and 0 bases from J, the gap between germline ends came to 9 bases. This CDR3 is 14 amino acids long. CDR3 in amino acids: CASSSPASNYGYTF. CDR3 nucleotides: TGTGCCAGCAGTTCTCCGGCCTCTAACTATGGCTACACCTTC.

This clone appeared once. J is TRBJ2-1 and V is TRBV19; 8 nucleotides align to TRBD2. Unmatched junction bases numbered 2, after V lost 1 base and J lost 6 bases. From germline, CDR1 is LNHDA and CDR2 SQIVND (reference sequence). This CDR3 is 14 amino acids long. The CDR3 DNA reads TGTGCCAGTAGTATAGGACTAGCGCGCAATGAGCAGTTCTTC. Amino acid sequence: CASSIGLARNEQFF.